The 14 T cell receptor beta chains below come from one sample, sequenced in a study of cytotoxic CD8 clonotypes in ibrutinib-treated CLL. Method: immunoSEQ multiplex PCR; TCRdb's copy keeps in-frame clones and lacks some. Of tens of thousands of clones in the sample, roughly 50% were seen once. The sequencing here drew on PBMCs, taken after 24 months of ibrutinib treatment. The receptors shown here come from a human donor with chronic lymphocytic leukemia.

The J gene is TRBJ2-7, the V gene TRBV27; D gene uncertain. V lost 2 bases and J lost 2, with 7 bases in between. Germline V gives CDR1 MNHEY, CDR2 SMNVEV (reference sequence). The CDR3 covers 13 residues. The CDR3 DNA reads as TGTGCCAGCAGTTTAACTGAGACCTACGAGCAGTACTTC. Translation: CASSLTETYEQYF.

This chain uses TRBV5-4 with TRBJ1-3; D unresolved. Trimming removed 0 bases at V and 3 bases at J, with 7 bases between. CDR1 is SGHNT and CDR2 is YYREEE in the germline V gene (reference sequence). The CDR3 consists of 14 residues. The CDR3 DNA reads TGTGCCAGCAGCTTGGCTAGGGTTGGAAACACCATATATTTT. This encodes CASSLARVGNTIYF.

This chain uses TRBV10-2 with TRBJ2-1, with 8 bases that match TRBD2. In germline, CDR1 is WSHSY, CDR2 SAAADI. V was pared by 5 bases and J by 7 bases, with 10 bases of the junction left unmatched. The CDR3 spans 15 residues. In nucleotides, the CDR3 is TGCGCCAGCAGTACTCAGCGGGGGATGGGGAATGAGCAGTTCTTC. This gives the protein CASSTQRGMGNEQFF.

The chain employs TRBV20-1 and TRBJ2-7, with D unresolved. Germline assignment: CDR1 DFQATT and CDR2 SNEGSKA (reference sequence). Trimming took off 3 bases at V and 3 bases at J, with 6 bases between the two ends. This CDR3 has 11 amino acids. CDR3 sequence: CSARLLYEQYF. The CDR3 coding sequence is TGCAGTGCTAGGCTCCTCTACGAGCAGTACTTC.

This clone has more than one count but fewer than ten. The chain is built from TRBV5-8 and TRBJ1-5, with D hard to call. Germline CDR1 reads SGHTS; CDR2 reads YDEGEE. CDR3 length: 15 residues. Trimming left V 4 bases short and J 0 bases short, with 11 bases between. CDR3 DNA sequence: TGTGCCAGCAGCCCGGGTCACAGTAGCAATCAGCCCCAGCATTTT. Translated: CASSPGHSSNQPQHF.

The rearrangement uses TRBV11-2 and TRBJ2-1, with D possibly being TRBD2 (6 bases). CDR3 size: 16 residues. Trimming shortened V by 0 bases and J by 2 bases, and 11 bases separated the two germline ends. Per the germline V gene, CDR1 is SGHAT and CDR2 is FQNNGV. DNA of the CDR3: TGTGCCAGCAGCTTAGATCGATGGGGGGCCTACAATGAGCAGTTCTTC. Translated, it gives CASSLDRWGAYNEQFF. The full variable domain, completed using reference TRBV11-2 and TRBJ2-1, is EAGVAQSPRYKIIEKRQSVAFWCNPISGHATLYWYQQILGQGPKLLIQFQNNGVVDDSQLPKDRFSAERLKGVDSTLKIQPAKLEDSAVYLCASSLDRWGAYNEQFFGPGTRLTVL.

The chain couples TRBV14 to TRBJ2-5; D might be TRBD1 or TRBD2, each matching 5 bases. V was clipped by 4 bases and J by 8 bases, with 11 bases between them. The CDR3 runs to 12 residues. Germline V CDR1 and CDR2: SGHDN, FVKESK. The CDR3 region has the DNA TGTGCCAGCAGCCGGGACCCGTACACCCAGTACTTC. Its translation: CASSRDPYTQYF.

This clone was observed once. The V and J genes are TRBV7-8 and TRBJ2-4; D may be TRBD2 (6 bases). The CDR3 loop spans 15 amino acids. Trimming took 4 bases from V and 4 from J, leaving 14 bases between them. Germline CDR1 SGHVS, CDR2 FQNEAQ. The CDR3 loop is CASSSPPGVKNIQYF. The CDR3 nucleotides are TGTGCCAGCAGCTCCCCTCCGGGAGTTAAAAACATTCAGTACTTC. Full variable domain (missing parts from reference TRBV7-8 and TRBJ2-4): GAGVSQSPRYKVAKRGQDVALRCDPISGHVSLFWYQQALGQGPEFLTYFQNEAQLDKSGLPSDRFFAERPEGSVSTLKIQRTQQEDSAVYLCASSSPPGVKNIQYFGAGTRLSVL.

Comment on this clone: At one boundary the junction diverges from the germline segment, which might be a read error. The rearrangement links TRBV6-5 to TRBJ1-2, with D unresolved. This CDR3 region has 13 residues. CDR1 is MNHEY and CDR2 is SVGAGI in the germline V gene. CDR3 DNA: TGCGCCAGCAGTCAAACCAAGGCGCGTGGCTACACCTTC. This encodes CASSQTKARGYTF.

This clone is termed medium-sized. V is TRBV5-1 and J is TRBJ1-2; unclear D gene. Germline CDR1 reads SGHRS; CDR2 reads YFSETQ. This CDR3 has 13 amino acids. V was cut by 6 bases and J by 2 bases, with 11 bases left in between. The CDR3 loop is CASTLGQNYGYTF. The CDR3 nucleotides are TGCGCCAGCACCCTTGGTCAGAACTATGGCTACACCTTC. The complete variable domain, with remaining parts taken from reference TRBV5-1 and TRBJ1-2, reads KAGVTQTPRYLIKTRGQQVTLSCSPISGHRSVSWYQQTPGQGLQFLFEYFSETQRNKGNFPGRFSGRQFSNSRSEMNVSTLELGDSALYLCASTLGQNYGYTFGSGTRLTVV.

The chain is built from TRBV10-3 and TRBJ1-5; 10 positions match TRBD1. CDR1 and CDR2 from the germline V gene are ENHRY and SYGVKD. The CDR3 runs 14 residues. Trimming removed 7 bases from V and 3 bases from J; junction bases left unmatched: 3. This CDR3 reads CAIKDRGVNQPQHF. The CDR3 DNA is TGTGCCATCAAGGACAGGGGGGTCAATCAGCCCCAGCATTTT.

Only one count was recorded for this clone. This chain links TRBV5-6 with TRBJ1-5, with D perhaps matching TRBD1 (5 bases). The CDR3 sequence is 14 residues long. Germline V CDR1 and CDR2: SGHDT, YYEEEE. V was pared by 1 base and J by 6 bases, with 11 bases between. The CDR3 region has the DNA TGTGCCAGCAGCTTGTTGGGGGAGGTTCAGCCCCAGCATTTT. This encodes CASSLLGEVQPQHF.

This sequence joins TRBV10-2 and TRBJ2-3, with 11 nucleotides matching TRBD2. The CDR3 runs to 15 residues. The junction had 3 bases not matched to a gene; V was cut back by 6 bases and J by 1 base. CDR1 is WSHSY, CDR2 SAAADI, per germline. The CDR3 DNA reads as TGCGCCAGCAGCCTGACTAGCGGGGGCACAGATACGCAGTATTTT. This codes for CASSLTSGGTDTQYF.

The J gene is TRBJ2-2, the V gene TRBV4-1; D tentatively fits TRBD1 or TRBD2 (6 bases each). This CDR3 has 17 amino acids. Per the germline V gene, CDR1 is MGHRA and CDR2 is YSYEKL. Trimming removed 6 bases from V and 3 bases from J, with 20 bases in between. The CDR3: CASRVTRRGADTGELFF. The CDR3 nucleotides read TGCGCCAGCAGGGTGACTCGAAGGGGGGCGGACACCGGGGAGCTGTTTTTT.